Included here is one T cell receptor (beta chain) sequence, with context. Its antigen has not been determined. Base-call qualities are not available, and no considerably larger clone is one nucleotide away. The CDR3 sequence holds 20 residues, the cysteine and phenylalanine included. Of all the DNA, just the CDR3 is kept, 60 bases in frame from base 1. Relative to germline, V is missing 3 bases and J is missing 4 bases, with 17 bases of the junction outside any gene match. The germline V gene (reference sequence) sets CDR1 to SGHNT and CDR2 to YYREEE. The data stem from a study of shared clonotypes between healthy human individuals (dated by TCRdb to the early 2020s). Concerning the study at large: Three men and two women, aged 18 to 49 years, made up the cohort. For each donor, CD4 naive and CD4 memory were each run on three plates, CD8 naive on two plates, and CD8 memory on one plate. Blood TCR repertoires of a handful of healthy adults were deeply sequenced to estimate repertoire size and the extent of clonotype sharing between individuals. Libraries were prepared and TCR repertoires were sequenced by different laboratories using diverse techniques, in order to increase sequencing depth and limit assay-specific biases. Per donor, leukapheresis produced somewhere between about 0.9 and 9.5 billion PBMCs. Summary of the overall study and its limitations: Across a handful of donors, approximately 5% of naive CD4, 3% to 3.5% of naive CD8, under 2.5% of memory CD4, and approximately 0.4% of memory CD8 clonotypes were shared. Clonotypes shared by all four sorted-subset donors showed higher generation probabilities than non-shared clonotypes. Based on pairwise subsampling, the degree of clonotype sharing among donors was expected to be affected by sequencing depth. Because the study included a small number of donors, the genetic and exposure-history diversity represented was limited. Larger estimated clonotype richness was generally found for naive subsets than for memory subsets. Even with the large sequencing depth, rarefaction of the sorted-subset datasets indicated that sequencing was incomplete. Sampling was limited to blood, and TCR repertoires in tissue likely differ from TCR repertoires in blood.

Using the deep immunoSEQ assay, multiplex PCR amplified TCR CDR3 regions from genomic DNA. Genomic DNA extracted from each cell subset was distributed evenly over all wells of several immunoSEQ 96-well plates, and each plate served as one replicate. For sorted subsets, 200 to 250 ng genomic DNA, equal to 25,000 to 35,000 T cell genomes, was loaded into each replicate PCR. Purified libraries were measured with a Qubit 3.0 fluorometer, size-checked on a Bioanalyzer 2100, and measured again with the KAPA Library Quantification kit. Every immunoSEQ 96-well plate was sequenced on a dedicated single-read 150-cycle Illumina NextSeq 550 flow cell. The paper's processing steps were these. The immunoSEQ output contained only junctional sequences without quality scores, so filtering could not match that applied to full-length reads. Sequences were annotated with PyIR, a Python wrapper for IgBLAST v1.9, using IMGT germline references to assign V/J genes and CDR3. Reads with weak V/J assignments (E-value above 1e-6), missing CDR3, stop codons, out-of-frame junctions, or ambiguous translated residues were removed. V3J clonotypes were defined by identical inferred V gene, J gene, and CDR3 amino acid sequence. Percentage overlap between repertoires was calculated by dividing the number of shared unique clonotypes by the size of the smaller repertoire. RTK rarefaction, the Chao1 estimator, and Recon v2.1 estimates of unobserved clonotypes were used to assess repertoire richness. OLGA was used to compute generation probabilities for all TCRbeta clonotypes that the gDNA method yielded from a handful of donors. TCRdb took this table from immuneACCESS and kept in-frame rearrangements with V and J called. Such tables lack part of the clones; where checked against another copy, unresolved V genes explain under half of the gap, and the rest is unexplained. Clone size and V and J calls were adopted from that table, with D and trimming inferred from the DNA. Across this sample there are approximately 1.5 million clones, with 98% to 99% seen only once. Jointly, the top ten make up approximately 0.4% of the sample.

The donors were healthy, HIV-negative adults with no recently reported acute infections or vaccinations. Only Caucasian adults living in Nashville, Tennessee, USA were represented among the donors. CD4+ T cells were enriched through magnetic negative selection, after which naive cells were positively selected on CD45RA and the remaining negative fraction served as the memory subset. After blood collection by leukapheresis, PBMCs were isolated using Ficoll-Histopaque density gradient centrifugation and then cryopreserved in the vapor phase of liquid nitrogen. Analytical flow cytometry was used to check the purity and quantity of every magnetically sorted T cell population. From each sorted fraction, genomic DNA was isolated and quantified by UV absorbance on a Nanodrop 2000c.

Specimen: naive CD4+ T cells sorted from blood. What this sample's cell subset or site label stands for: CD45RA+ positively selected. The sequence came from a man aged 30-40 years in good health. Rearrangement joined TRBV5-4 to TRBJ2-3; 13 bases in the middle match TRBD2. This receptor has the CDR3 CASSSGLAGRNPWTPDTQYF. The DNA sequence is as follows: TGTGCCAGCAGCTCGGGACTAGCGGGAAGAAACCCCTGGACCCCAGATACGCAGTATTTT.